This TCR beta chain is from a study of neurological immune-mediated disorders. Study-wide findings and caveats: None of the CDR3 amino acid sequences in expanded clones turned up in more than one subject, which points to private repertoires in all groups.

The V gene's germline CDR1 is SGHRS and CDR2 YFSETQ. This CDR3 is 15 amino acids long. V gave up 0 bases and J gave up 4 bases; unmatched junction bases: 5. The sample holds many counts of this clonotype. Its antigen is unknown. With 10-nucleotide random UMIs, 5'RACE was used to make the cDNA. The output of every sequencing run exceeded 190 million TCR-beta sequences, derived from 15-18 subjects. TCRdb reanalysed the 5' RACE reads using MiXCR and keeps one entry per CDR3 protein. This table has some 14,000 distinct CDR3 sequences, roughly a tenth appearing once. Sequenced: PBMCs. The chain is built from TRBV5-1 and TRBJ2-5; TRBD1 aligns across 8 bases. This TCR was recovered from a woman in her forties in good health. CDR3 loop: CASSLALQGVETQYF. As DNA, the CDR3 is TGCGCCAGCAGCTTGGCCCTACAGGGGGTAGAGACCCAGTACTTC.